This is a list of T cell receptor beta chains from one sample in a study of Ad26.COV2.S vaccination and SARS-CoV-2 variants. The table came from immunoSEQ multiplex PCR; TCRdb's copy has only in-frame clones and leaves some out. The sample holds roughly 300,000 clones, approximately 86% seen once. The material sequenced was peripheral blood, taken in a trial of Ad26.COV2.S vaccine versus placebo. These TCRs come from a person between 18 and 65 years old who received the Ad26.COV2.S COVID-19 vaccine or a placebo. Each CDR3 is given with its conserved first and last residue. The D gene is left open where the match is weak. Clone size is not always given. Where it is, it says once, few, many or a class for expanded clones.

J | size | D | V | DNA | CDR3
TRBJ1-5 | few | - | TRBV19 | TGTGCCAGTAGTATGAGAATGAGGGGACTAAATCAGCCCCAGCATTTT | CASSMRMRGLNQPQHF
TRBJ1-5 | once | - | TRBV21-1 | TGTGCCAGCAGCAAAAAGGGGCCGTTTGACCGGGTTGTTTGGGCCCAGCATTTT | CASSKKGPFDRVVWAQHF
TRBJ2-7 | - | TRBD1 | TRBV19 | TGTGCCAGTAGTAAATTACAGGGGGCGGACGAGCAGTACTTC | CASSKLQGADEQYF
TRBJ2-7 | - | - | TRBV5-5 | TGTGCCAGCAGCTTGTGGAGGTCCTCGGGCGAGCAGTACTTC | CASSLWRSSGEQYF
TRBJ2-1 | once | - | TRBV2 | TGTGCCAGCAGTGAAATCCGGGGATTGACCTCCAATGAGCAGTTCTTC | CASSEIRGLTSNEQFF
TRBJ2-7 | - | TRBD1 | TRBV10-3 | TGTGCCACCTGTGGACAGGGAGAGCACGAGCAGTACTTC | CATCGQGEHEQYF
TRBJ2-7 | - | - | TRBV6-2/TRBV6-3 | TGTGCCAGCAGTTACGCCCGGCGAAACGAGCAGTACTTC | CASSYARRNEQYF
TRBJ2-5 | - | - | TRBV5-1 | TGCGCCAGCAGCACCCCGGGGGCCGGGTACCAAGAGACCCAGTACTTC | CASSTPGAGYQETQYF
TRBJ1-1 | - | TRBD1 | TRBV14 | TGTGCCAGCAGGCGCTCCGGGACAGGGCTGAACACTGAAGCTTTCTTT | CASRRSGTGLNTEAFF
TRBJ1-1 | once | TRBD1 | TRBV5-4 | TGTGCCAGCAGCTCTGGGGGCAGGGGGCGAACTGAAGCTTTCTTT | CASSSGGRGRTEAFF
TRBJ1-1 | - | - | TRBV5-1 | TGCGCCAGCAGCCCCGGCAACACTGAAGCTTTCTTT | CASSPGNTEAFF
TRBJ2-3 | - | TRBD2 | TRBV10-1 | TGCGCCAGCAGTGACACAGCGGGGGGGCCAGATACGCAGTATTTT | CASSDTAGGPDTQYF
TRBJ2-7 | - | TRBD2 | TRBV7-9 | TGTGCCAGCAGCTCTTACCCCCCTAGCGGACCCTCCTACGAGCAGTACTTC | CASSSYPPSGPSYEQYF
TRBJ2-2 | few | - | TRBV20-1 | TGCAGTGCTAGTTCGGGGAACACCGGGGAGCTGTTTTTT | CSASSGNTGELFF
TRBJ2-7 | - | - | TRBV5-5 | TGTGCCAGCAGCCCAACGACAAGCAGCTCCTACGAGCAGTACTTC | CASSPTTSSSYEQYF
TRBJ2-1 | few | - | TRBV5-5 | TGTGCCAGCAGCGCCATCGCGCGTGAGCAGTTCTTC | CASSAIAREQFF
TRBJ1-1 | - | - | TRBV5-4 | TGTGCCAGCAGTTTTGACAGAAAAGAAGCTTTCTTT | CASSFDRKEAFF
TRBJ2-7 | - | TRBD2 | TRBV10-3 | TGTGCCATCAGCGAAGCGGGGGATACCTACGAGCAGTACTTC | CAISEAGDTYEQYF
TRBJ1-4 | - | - | TRBV3-1/TRBV3-2 | TGTGCCAGCAGCCGACTGGAGGAAAAACTGTTTTTT | CASSRLEEKLFF
TRBJ2-3 | - | - | TRBV2 | TGTGCCAGCGAACAGGGCCTAGCGGACCTGGGGGATACGCAGTATTTT | CASEQGLADLGDTQYF
TRBJ1-5 | - | - | TRBV19 | TGTGCCAGTAGTACCGGAGGGGATCAGCCCCAGCATTTT | CASSTGGDQPQHF
TRBJ2-1 | once | TRBD2 | TRBV27 | TGTGCCAGCAGTTTATCGATATGGACTAGCGCGCACAATGAGCAGTTCTTC | CASSLSIWTSAHNEQFF
TRBJ2-5 | - | TRBD1 | TRBV6-2/TRBV6-3 | TGTGCCAGCAGTCCCGTTAAGGGGGCCATTCAAGAGACCCAGTACTTC | CASSPVKGAIQETQYF
TRBJ1-6 | - | - | TRBV28 | TGTGCCAGCAGTCTGTACGGTACGGAACCCCTCCACTTT | CASSLYGTEPLHF
TRBJ2-7 | - | TRBD1 | TRBV5-6 | TGTGCCAGCAGCCCAGGACAGGGGTCGAACTACGAGCAGTACTTC | CASSPGQGSNYEQYF
TRBJ1-5 | - | - | TRBV19 | TGTGCCAGTAGTATTGCGCATCAGCCCCAGCATTTT | CASSIAHQPQHF
TRBJ2-7 | - | TRBD2 | TRBV4-2 | TGTGCCAGCAGCCAAGCGACTAGCGGGATCGACGAGCAGTACTTC | CASSQATSGIDEQYF
TRBJ1-1 | - | - | TRBV19 | TGTGCCAGTACCTTCCTAGAAATCGGTGAAGCTTTCTTT | CASTFLEIGEAFF
TRBJ1-2 | - | - | TRBV9 | TGTGCCAGCAGCGTAGGGACAGTACCTTATGGCTACACCTTC | CASSVGTVPYGYTF
TRBJ1-6 | - | TRBD1 | TRBV5-1 | TGCGCCAGCAGCTTGACAGGGGATTCACCCCTCCACTTT | CASSLTGDSPLHF
TRBJ2-2 | - | TRBD1 | TRBV2 | TGTGCCAGCGGCGGGACAGGGGGCACCGGGGAGCTGTTTTTT | CASGGTGGTGELFF
TRBJ2-1 | - | - | TRBV13 | TGTGCCAGCAGCTTAGGGGGACGGTCCTACAATGAGCAGTTCTTC | CASSLGGRSYNEQFF
TRBJ1-1 | - | - | TRBV4-3 | TGCGCCAGCAGACAAGCGGGGAAAGGGACTGAAGCTTTCTTT | CASRQAGKGTEAFF
TRBJ2-1 | - | - | TRBV15 | TGTGCCACCAGCAGAGATCACGGCAGGGCAGGGGAGCAGTTCTTC | CATSRDHGRAGEQFF
TRBJ2-1 | - | TRBD1 | TRBV24-1 | TGTGCCACCAGTGATAAACAGGGGGCGGTTCATGAGCAGTTCTTC | CATSDKQGAVHEQFF
TRBJ2-3 | - | - | TRBV3-1/TRBV3-2 | TGTGCCAGCAGCCAAGATTTCTACACAGATACGCAGTATTTT | CASSQDFYTDTQYF
TRBJ2-5 | - | - | TRBV21-1 | TGTGCCAGCAGCAAAGCCCGGCTAGCGGGGGGGCCTTGTGAGACCCAGTACTTC | CASSKARLAGGPCETQYF
TRBJ1-1 | - | - | TRBV5-6 | TGTGCCAGCAGCTTGGGCGAGCTAGAAGCTTTCTTT | CASSLGELEAFF
TRBJ2-5 | - | - | TRBV2 | TGTGCCAGCAGTCCCGGGACACTGTCGGGAGAGACCCAGTACTTC | CASSPGTLSGETQYF
TRBJ2-5 | - | - | TRBV5-5 | TGTGCCAGCAGCGCAGAGGCCACGGGCCGAGAGACCCAGTACTTC | CASSAEATGRETQYF
TRBJ2-7 | - | TRBD1 | TRBV4-1 | TGCGCCAGCAGCCAGGAAGACAGGGGCACCTACGAGCAGTACTTC | CASSQEDRGTYEQYF